The rows below give T cell receptor beta chains drawn from one sample of a study of shared clonotypes between healthy human individuals. Only in-frame clones appear in the TCRdb table, and some are missing; sequencing was by immunoSEQ multiplex PCR. Seen here are about 1 million clones, approximately 76% observed once, and the top ten hold approximately 1.5%. Specimen: memory CD4+ T cells sorted from blood. These receptor sequences come from a man younger than 35 in good health. The CDR3 runs from the conserved cysteine through the conserved F or W. Fields, in order: J gene, D gene, clone size, V gene, CDR3 DNA, CDR3 protein. A D gene is named only where the DNA matches it firmly. Expanded clones get a size class; other rows say once, few or many, or leave the size out.

TRBJ1-6	.	many	TRBV30	TGTGCCTGGAGTGCCACAGTACCAGGCAGTTCACCCCTCCACTTT	CAWSATVPGSSPLHF
TRBJ2-5	.	few	TRBV9	TGTGCCAGCAGCAGGAGGGAACTAGAACCCCAGTACTTC	CASSRRELEPQYF
TRBJ2-2	.	.	TRBV15	TGTGCCACCAGCAGAGGAGGGACACAGAACACCGGGGAGCTGTTTTTT	CATSRGGTQNTGELFF
TRBJ2-1	TRBD1	.	TRBV14	TGTGCCAGCAGCCACATACAGGGGATCTCCTACAATGAGCAGTTCTTC	CASSHIQGISYNEQFF
TRBJ2-7	TRBD2	.	TRBV11-2	TGTGCCAGCAGCCCCAATTATAGCGGGAGGGCCGGGTTCCACGAGCAGTACTTC	CASSPNYSGRAGFHEQYF
TRBJ2-7	.	.	TRBV7-3	TGTGCCAGCAGCTTAGGCCAGGTGTCCTACGAGCAGTACTTC	CASSLGQVSYEQYF
TRBJ1-2	TRBD1	.	TRBV18	TGTGCCAGCTCACAGACAGGGGGGACTAACTATGGCTACACCTTC	CASSQTGGTNYGYTF
TRBJ2-1	TRBD2	.	TRBV5-1	TGCGCCAGCAGCCCCAATTCCCTCCCAACTAGCGGGAGTAGCAATGAGCAGTTCTTC	CASSPNSLPTSGSSNEQFF
TRBJ1-6	TRBD1	.	TRBV9	TGTGCCAGCAGCTCGCTCGGACAGGGAAATTCACCCCTCCACTTT	CASSSLGQGNSPLHF
TRBJ1-4	.	.	TRBV5-6	TGTGCCAGCAGCGGCCTACAGGGAACTAATGAAAAACTGTTTTTT	CASSGLQGTNEKLFF
TRBJ1-1	.	few	TRBV5-1	TGCGCCAGCAGCTTCGAGGGGTACCCGAACACTGAAGCTTTCTTT	CASSFEGYPNTEAFF
TRBJ2-7	.	.	TRBV14	TGTGCCAGCAGTAGAGGCGGGACACCCTACGAGCAGTACTTC	CASSRGGTPYEQYF
TRBJ2-7	TRBD2	.	TRBV6-6	TGTGCCAGCAGTCCAACTAGCGGGCGTTCCTACGAGCAGTACTTC	CASSPTSGRSYEQYF
TRBJ2-2	.	.	TRBV5-6	TGTGCCAGCAGCCCGGACACGGGCACCGGGGAGCTGTTTTTT	CASSPDTGTGELFF
TRBJ1-6	TRBD1	once	TRBV28	TGTGCCAGCAGGCCTTCCCACAGGGGACAATCACCCCTCCACTTT	CASRPSHRGQSPLHF
TRBJ2-7	.	.	TRBV27	TGTGCCAGCAGCCTGAAATCTTTCTACGAGCAGTACTTC	CASSLKSFYEQYF
TRBJ2-2	.	.	TRBV27	TGTGCCAGCAGTCGTTGGACAACGAACACCGGGGAGCTGTTTTTT	CASSRWTTNTGELFF
TRBJ2-7	.	.	TRBV30	TGTGCCTGGAGCCCTCCCGGGCGTTCAAACGAGCAGTACTTC	CAWSPPGRSNEQYF
TRBJ2-5	.	few	TRBV5-1	TGCGCCAGCAGCTTGGCGCTCAACTACCAAGAGACCCAGTACTTC	CASSLALNYQETQYF
TRBJ1-1	TRBD1	.	TRBV19	TGTGCCAGTAGATCCGGGACAGGGGCTGAAGCTTTCTTT	CASRSGTGAEAFF
TRBJ2-7	.	.	TRBV21-1	TGTGCCAGCAGCAAAGTAGGCAGGAGGTGGTACGAGCAGTACTTC	CASSKVGRRWYEQYF
TRBJ2-1	.	few	TRBV19	TGTGCCAGTAGTATAGGTGGGCAGGGCACGGGCAATGAGCAGTTCTTC	CASSIGGQGTGNEQFF
TRBJ1-2	.	.	TRBV7-8	TGTGCCAGCGGAGGGGGTAACTATGGCTACACCTTC	CASGGGNYGYTF
TRBJ2-7	TRBD2	.	TRBV6-5	TGTGCCAGCAGCGCTTTAGCGGGAGGGACCTACGAGCAGTACTTC	CASSALAGGTYEQYF
TRBJ2-5	TRBD2	.	TRBV7-2	TGTGCCAGCAGCCCCCAAGCGGGAAACCAAGAGACCCAGTACTTC	CASSPQAGNQETQYF
TRBJ2-7	.	.	TRBV6-5	TGTGCCAGCAGTTGGGATTCCCGGGACCCGCACTACGAGCAGTACTTC	CASSWDSRDPHYEQYF
TRBJ2-7	TRBD2	few	TRBV7-2	TGTGCCAGCAGCTTAGAGGCTAGCGGGAGGTTGAGGGAGCAGTACTTC	CASSLEASGRLREQYF
TRBJ1-2	.	.	TRBV18	TGTGCCAGCTCACCACCGCTCCCACAGGTCGACGGCTACACCTTC	CASSPPLPQVDGYTF
TRBJ2-1	.	.	TRBV4-3	TGCGCCAGCAGCCAAGAAACGGGAACAGGGAAGGGGTTCTTC	CASSQETGTGKGFF
TRBJ2-3	TRBD1	.	TRBV20-1	TGCAGTGCCCCGGACAGGGGGGAAATGTATTTT	CSAPDRGEMYF
TRBJ2-7	.	few	TRBV19	TGTGCCAGTAGTAGAGGGGGGACCACCTACGAGCAGTACTTC	CASSRGGTTYEQYF
TRBJ2-3	TRBD2	.	TRBV7-9	TGTGCCAGCAGCTCCGGACTAGCGGGGGATACGCAGTATTTT	CASSSGLAGDTQYF
TRBJ1-2	TRBD1	.	TRBV11-2	TGTGCCAGCAGCCCACAGGGGGTCCACGGCTACACCTTC	CASSPQGVHGYTF
TRBJ2-7	TRBD1	.	TRBV19	TGTGCCAGTAGTATCGGCGACAGGGTCACCTACGAGCAGTACTTC	CASSIGDRVTYEQYF
TRBJ2-1	.	.	TRBV6-1	TGTGCCAGCAGTGAATCCCAACTACGAGAGCAGTTCTTC	CASSESQLREQFF
TRBJ1-2	.	.	TRBV28	TGTGCCAGCAGTCTGGGGGAAATGGGCTACACCTTC	CASSLGEMGYTF
TRBJ1-4	.	.	TRBV10-3	TGTGCCATCAGTGAGTCGGGTGGGACTAATGAAAAACTGTTTTTT	CAISESGGTNEKLFF
TRBJ1-6	.	.	TRBV11-2	TGTGCCAGCAGCTTGGAAGGGACGGTCGGTTCACCCCTCCACTTT	CASSLEGTVGSPLHF
TRBJ2-5	.	.	TRBV19	TGTGCCAGTAGTATGGGTAGACAAGAGACCCAGTACTTC	CASSMGRQETQYF
TRBJ2-7	.	few	TRBV7-2	TGTGCCAGCAGCCTAGAAGTCGGGGGTTCCTACGAGCAGTACTTC	CASSLEVGGSYEQYF
TRBJ1-4	.	.	TRBV11-2	TGTGCCAGCAGCTTAGTAGGATTGCAGGGGAATGAAAAACTGTTTTTT	CASSLVGLQGNEKLFF
TRBJ1-2	.	.	TRBV2	TGTGCCAGCAGTAAGGATGTGACATTACCCGGCTACACCTTC	CASSKDVTLPGYTF
TRBJ2-2	.	.	TRBV4-2	TGTGCCAGCAGCCAAGAAATAGGGTCAGGGGGGCGCGGGGGAACCGGGGAGCTGTTTTTT	CASSQEIGSGGRGGTGELFF
TRBJ1-3	.	.	TRBV27	TGTGCCAGCAGTCTTCGCTCTGGAAACACCATATATTTT	CASSLRSGNTIYF
TRBJ2-3	.	.	TRBV6-6	TGTGCCAGCAGTTTTGGTTCTAGCACAGATACGCAGTATTTT	CASSFGSSTDTQYF
TRBJ1-2	.	.	TRBV7-2	TGTGCCAGCAGCTCTAGGATGGGAACATATGGCTACACCTTC	CASSSRMGTYGYTF
TRBJ2-2	TRBD1	.	TRBV27	TGTGCCAGCAGTTTAAGGCAGGGGGTAGGGGAGCTGTTTTTT	CASSLRQGVGELFF
TRBJ1-5	TRBD1	many	TRBV27	TGTGCCAGCAGGGGACAGGGGGGACAGCCCCAGCATTTT	CASRGQGGQPQHF
TRBJ2-5	.	.	TRBV5-1	TGCGCCAGCAGTTCGTTCGCGGCTAGCCAAGAGACCCAGTACTTC	CASSSFAASQETQYF
TRBJ2-3	.	.	TRBV9	TGTGCCAGCAGCGCGGCAGGGCGCTCGACAGATACGCAGTATTTT	CASSAAGRSTDTQYF
TRBJ2-3	TRBD2	.	TRBV19	TGTGCCAGTAGTTTTCCGACTAGCGGTACAGATACGCAGTATTTT	CASSFPTSGTDTQYF
TRBJ2-7	TRBD2	.	TRBV5-8	TGTGCCAGCAGCTTGGGTTACTGGACTAGCGGGATCTACGAGCAGTACTTC	CASSLGYWTSGIYEQYF
TRBJ1-4	TRBD1	.	TRBV7-9	TGTGCCAGCAGCCCCGGGACAGGGTTTGAAAAACTGTTTTTT	CASSPGTGFEKLFF
TRBJ2-2	TRBD1	.	TRBV25-1	TGTGCCAGCTCCCGGGACAGGCTGTTAGCGAACACCGGGGAGCTGTTTTTT	CASSRDRLLANTGELFF